This TCR beta chain was recovered during a study of PD-1 blockade in classical Hodgkin lymphoma. Notes on the study in general: Only CD4+ TCR diversity, not CD8+, had risen significantly by C4D1.

The table came from immunoSEQ multiplex PCR; TCRdb's copy has only in-frame clones and leaves some out. The data hold around 26,000 clones, with over 75% observed a single time. As regards this clone: Its antigen is unknown. Additional DNA sequences in this sample encode the identical CDR3.

The time point here: cycle 4 day 1 (C4D1), after around six weeks of nivolumab. Brentuximab vedotin exposure varied among the patients, all of whom had relapsed after autologous stem cell transplantation. From thawed PBMCs, CD4+ T cells were purified using magnetic negative selection. This sequence was found in a human donor with classical Hodgkin lymphoma. Sequencing used CD4+ T cells from blood, obtained before the fourth cycle of nivolumab.

The DNA for the CDR3 is TGTGCCAGCAGCGTAGGTAGGAGACTAGCGGGGGAAGGAGAGACCCAGTACTTC. Its translation: CASSVGRRLAGEGETQYF. The chain is built from TRBV9 and TRBJ2-5; 12 bases map to TRBD2. The CDR3 consists of 18 residues. Losses at the gene ends were 0 bases for V and 4 bases for J; bases not matched to a gene: 10. From germline, CDR1 is SGDLS and CDR2 YYNGEE.